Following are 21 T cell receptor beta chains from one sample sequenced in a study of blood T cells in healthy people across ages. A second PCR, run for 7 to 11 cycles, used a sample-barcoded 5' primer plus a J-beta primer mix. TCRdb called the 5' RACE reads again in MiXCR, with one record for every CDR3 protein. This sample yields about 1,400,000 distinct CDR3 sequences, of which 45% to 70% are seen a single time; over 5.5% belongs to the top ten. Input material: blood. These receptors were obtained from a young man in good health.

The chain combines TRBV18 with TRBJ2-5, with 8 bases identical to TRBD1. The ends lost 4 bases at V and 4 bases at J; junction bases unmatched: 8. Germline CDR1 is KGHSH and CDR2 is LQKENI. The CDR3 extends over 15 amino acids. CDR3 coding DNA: TGTGCCAGCTCACGGGAGACAGGGGAGCGAGAGACCCAGTACTTC. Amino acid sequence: CASSRETGERETQYF.

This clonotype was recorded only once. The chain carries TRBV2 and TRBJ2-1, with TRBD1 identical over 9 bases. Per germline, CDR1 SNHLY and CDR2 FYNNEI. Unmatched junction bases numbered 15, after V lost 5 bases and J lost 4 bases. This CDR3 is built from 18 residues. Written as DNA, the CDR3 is TGTGCCAGCAGTCAACTCATGCACCGGGACAGGGCGTACAATGAGCAGTTCTTC. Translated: CASSQLMHRDRAYNEQFF.

The CDR3 nucleotides are TGCAGTGCTCGGAGGTCTGGCGAGACCCAGTACTTC. This gives the protein CSARRSGETQYF. This chain uses TRBV20-1 with TRBJ2-5; D is possibly TRBD2 (5 bases). Trimming removed 5 bases at V and 5 bases at J, with 12 bases between. This CDR3 has 12 amino acids. Per germline, CDR1 DFQATT and CDR2 SNEGSKA (reference sequence).

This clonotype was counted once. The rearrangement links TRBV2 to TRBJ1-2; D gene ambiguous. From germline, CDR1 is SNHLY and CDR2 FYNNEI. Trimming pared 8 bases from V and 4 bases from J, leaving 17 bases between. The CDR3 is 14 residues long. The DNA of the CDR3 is TGTGCCAGCCAGTTACACTCGTCGGGCTATGGCTACACCTTC. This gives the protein CASQLHSSGYGYTF.

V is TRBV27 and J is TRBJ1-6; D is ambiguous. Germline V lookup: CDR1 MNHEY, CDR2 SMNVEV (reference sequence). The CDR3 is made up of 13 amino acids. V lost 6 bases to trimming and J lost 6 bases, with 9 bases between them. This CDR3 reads CASRPGINSPLHF. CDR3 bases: TGTGCCAGCAGACCCGGGATTAATTCACCCCTCCACTTT.

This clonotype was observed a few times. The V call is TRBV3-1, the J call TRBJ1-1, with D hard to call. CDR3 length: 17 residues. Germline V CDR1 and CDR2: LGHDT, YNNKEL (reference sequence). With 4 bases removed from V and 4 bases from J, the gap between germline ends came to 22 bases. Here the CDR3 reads CASSPLASEGLGTEAFF. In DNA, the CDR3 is TGTGCCAGCAGCCCCCTGGCCTCGGAGGGTCTGGGCACTGAAGCTTTCTTT.

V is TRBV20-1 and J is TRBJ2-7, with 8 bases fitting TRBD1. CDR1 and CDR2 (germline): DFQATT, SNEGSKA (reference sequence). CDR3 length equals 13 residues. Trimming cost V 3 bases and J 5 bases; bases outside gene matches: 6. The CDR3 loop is CSARRTGFHEQYF. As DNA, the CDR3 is TGCAGTGCTAGGCGGACAGGGTTCCACGAGCAGTACTTC.

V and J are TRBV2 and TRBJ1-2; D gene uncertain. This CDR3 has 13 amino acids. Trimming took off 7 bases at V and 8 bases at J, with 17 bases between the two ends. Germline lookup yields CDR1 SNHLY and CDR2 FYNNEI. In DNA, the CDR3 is TGTGCCAGCATCTGGAACGGCGCTCGAGGCTACACCTTC. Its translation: CASIWNGARGYTF. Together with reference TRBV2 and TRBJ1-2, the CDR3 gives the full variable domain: EPEVTQTPSHQVTQMGQEVILRCVPISNHLYFYWYRQILGQKVEFLVSFYNNEISEKSEIFDDQFSVERPDGSNFTLKIRSTKLEDSAMYFCASIWNGARGYTFGSGTRLTVV.

The CDR3 DNA follows: TGTGCCAGCAGCCCGCGGGACACCCGCATTATTGAAAAACTGTTTTTT. Its protein is CASSPRDTRIIEKLFF. The V gene is TRBV9, the J gene TRBJ1-4, with a weak D call TRBD1 (6 bases). Germline CDR1 is SGDLS and CDR2 is YYNGEE. The V end was cut by 4 bases, the J end by 7 bases, with 20 bases between. The CDR3 contains 16 residues.

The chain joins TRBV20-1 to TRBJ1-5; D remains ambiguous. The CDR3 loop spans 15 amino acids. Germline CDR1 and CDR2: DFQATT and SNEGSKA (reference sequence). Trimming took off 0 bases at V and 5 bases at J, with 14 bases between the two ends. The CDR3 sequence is CSARDQDLRDQPQHF. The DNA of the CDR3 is TGCAGTGCTAGAGATCAGGACCTGAGGGATCAGCCCCAGCATTTT.

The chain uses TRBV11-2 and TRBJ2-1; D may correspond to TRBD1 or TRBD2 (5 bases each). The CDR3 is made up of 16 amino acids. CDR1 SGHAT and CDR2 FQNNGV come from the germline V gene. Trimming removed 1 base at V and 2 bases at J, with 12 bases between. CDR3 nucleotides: TGTGCCAGCAGCTTAGTTGGGGGTTTTACCTACAATGAGCAGTTCTTC. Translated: CASSLVGGFTYNEQFF.

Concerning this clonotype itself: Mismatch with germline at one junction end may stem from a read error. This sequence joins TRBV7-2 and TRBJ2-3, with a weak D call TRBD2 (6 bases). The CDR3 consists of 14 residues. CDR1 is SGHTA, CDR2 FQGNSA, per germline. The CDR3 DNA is TGTGCCAGCAGCCTCCCCGGGAGCACAGATACGCGGTATTTT. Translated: CASSLPGSTDTRYF.

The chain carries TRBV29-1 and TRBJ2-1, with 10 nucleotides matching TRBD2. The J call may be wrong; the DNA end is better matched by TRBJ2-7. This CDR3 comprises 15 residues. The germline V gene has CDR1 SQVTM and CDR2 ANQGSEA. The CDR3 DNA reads TGCAGCGTTGAAGGAACTAGCGGGAAGGGAGTTGAGCAGTACTTC. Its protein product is CSVEGTSGKGVEQYF.

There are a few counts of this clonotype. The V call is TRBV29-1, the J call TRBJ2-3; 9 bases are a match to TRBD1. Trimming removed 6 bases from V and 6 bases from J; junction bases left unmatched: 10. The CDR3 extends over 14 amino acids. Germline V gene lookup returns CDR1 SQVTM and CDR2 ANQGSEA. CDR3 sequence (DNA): TGCAGCGTGGAGGACAGGGGCCCCCGGGATACGCAGTATTTT. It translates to CSVEDRGPRDTQYF.

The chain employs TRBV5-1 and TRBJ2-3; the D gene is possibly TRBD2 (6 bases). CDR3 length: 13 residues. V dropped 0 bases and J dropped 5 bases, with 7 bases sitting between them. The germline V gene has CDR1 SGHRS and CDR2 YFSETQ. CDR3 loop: CASSLGLEDTQYF. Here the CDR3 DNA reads TGCGCCAGCAGCTTGGGACTAGAAGATACGCAGTATTTT.

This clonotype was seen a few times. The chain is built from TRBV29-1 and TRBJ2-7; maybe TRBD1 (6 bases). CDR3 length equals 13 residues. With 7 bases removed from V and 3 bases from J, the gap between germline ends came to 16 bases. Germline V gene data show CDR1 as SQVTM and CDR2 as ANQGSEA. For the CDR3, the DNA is TGCAGCGAACACAGGGCATTAAGCTACGAGCAGTACTTC. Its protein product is CSEHRALSYEQYF.

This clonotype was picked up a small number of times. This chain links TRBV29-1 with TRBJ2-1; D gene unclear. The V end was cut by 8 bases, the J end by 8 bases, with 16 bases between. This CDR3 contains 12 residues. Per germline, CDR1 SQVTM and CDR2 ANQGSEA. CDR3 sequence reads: CSLRRLRDEQFF. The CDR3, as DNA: TGCAGCCTACGAAGACTTAGGGATGAGCAGTTCTTC.

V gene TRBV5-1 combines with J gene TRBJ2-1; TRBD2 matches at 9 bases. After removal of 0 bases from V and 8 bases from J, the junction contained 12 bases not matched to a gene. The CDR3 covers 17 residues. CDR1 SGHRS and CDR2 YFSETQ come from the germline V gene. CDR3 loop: CASSLARLAGIFYEQFF. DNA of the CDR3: TGCGCCAGCAGCTTGGCGAGGCTAGCGGGAATATTTTATGAGCAGTTCTTC.

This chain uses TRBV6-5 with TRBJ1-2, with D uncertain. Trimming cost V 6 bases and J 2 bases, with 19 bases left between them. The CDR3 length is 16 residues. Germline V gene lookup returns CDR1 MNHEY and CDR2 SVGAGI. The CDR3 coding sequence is TGTGCCAGCAGAAGCCGTCAAGGTGTGTGGAACTATGGCTACACCTTC. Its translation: CASRSRQGVWNYGYTF.

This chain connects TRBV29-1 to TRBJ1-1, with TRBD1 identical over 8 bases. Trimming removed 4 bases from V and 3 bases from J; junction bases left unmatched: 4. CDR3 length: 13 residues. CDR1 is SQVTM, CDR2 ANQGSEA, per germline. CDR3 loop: CSVVGQGYTEAFF. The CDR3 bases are TGCAGCGTTGTCGGACAGGGTTACACTGAAGCTTTCTTT.

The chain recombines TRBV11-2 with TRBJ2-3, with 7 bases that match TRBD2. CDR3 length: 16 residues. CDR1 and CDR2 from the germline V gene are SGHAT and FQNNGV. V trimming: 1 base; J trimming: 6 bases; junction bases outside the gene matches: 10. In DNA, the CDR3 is TGTGCCAGCAGCTTAGTCGGTCGCCGGGGGGACGATACGCAGTATTTT. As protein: CASSLVGRRGDDTQYF.